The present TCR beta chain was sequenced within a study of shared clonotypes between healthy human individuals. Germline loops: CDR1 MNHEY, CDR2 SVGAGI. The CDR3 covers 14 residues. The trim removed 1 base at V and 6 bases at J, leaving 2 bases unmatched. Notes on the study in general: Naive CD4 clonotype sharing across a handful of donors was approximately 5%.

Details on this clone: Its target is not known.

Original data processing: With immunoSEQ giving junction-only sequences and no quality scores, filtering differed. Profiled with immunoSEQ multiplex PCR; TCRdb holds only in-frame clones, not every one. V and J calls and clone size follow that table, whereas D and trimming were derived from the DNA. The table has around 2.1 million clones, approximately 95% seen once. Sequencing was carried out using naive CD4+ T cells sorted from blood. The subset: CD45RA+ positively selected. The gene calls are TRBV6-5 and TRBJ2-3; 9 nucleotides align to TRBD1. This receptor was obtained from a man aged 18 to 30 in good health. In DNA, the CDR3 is TGTGCCAGCAGTTACTTGGGGACAGGGGATACGCAGTATTTT. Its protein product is CASSYLGTGDTQYF.